The clone carrying this T cell receptor (beta chain) was recorded a few times. Its antigen is unknown. The data were obtained in a study of PD-1 blockade in classical Hodgkin lymphoma. Study-level findings and limits: It was CD4+ TCR diversity, not CD8+, that rose significantly by C4D1. Newly diagnosed patients were reported to exhibit reduced baseline TCR diversity relative to healthy donors.

TCRdb's table, derived via immunoSEQ multiplex PCR, lists solely in-frame clones and lacks some. The sample records about 13,000 clones, around 85% being singletons. Brentuximab vedotin exposure varied, and every patient relapsed after autologous stem cell transplantation. V was cut by 2 bases and J by 7 bases, with 14 bases left in between. The CDR3 is 14 residues long. Germline values: CDR1 MNHNY, CDR2 SVGAGI (reference sequence). This TCR was recovered from a human donor with classical Hodgkin lymphoma. Material: peripheral blood mononuclear cells (PBMCs), obtained at baseline. The rearrangement links TRBV6-6 to TRBJ1-1; tentative D call: TRBD1 (5 bases). CDR3 loop: CASSYAGNRNEAFF. In DNA form, the CDR3 reads TGTGCCAGCAGTTACGCAGGGAATCGTAATGAAGCTTTCTTT.